This T cell receptor (beta chain) was observed in a study of CD8+CD57+ T cells in acquired aplastic anemia. As for the study in general: The average for DNA from sorted CD4+ and CD8+ cells was roughly 3 ug.

Whoever was chosen for sequencing had shown CD8+CD57+ cell expansion by flow cytometry. Profiles of TCR beta VDJ and CDR3 were generated from a genomic DNA template. TCRdb reprocessed the reads with MiXCR, giving one entry per CDR3 protein. This sample has some 170,000 distinct CDR3 sequences, with around 48% found just once. The CDR3 is made up of 14 amino acids. V lost 4 bases and J lost 4; bases outside the gene matches: 6. Germline V gene data show CDR1 as SGHTA and CDR2 as FQGNSA. This clonotype was detected ten times or more. Sequencing was performed on sorted CD4+, CD8+, or CD8+CD57+ T cells (not recorded which) from PBMCs. This sequence was found in a human donor with aplastic anemia. The V gene is TRBV7-2, the J gene TRBJ1-2, with TRBD1 identical over 7 bases. CDR3 residues: CASSSSGGAYGYTF. The DNA of the CDR3 is TGTGCCAGCAGCTCTTCAGGGGGTGCCTATGGCTACACCTTC.